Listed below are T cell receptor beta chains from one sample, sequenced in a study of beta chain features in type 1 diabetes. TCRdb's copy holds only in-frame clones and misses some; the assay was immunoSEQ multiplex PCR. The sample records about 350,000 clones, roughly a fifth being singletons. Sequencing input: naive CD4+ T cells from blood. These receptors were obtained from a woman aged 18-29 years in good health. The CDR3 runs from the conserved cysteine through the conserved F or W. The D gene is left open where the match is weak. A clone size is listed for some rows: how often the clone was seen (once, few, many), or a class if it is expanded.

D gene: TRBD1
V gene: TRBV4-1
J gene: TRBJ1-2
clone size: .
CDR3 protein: CASSKELRDSSGYTF
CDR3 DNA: TGCGCCAGCAGCAAAGAACTACGGGACAGCTCTGGCTACACCTTC

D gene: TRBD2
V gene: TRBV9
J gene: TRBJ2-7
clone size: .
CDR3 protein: CASSVVGTSGFYEQYF
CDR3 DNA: TGTGCCAGCAGCGTAGTTGGGACTAGCGGGTTCTACGAGCAGTACTTC

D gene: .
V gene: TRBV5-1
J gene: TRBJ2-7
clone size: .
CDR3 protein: CASSLGLGYEQYF
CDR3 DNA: TGCGCCAGCAGCTTGGGACTAGGCTACGAGCAGTACTTC

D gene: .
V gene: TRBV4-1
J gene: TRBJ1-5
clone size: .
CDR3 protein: CASSQVGGSNQPQHF
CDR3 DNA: TGCGCCAGCAGCCAAGTAGGGGGAAGCAATCAGCCCCAGCATTTT

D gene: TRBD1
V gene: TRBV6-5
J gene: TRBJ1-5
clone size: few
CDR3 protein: CASTPGTGGSQPQHF
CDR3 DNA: TGTGCCAGCACCCCCGGGACAGGGGGGTCTCAGCCCCAGCATTTT

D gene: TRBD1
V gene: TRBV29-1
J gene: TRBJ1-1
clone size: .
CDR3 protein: CSSWTGGISFF
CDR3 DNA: TGCAGCTCGTGGACAGGGGGCATATCTTTCTTT

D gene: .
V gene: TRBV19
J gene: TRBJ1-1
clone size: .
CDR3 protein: CASSIPGHWNTEAFF
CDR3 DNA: TGTGCCAGTAGTATACCGGGACACTGGAACACTGAAGCTTTCTTT

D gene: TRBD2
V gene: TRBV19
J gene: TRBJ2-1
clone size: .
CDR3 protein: CASSIVGLSRYNEQFF
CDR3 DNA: TGTGCCAGTAGTATAGTGGGACTATCTCGGTACAATGAGCAGTTCTTC

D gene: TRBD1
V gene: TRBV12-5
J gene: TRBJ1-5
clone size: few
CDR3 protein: CASGLIGTEKAQPQHF
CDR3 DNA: TGTGCTAGTGGTTTGATCGGGACAGAGAAGGCTCAGCCCCAGCATTTT

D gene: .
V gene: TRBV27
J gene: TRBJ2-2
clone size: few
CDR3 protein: CASSLGPTGELFF
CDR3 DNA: TGTGCCAGCAGTTTAGGGCCCACCGGGGAGCTGTTTTTT

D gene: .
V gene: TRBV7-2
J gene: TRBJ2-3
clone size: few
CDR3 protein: CASSLFLDTQYF
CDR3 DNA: TGTGCCAGCAGCTTATTTCTGGATACGCAGTATTTT

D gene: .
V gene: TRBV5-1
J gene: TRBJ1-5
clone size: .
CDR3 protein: CASSLDDRAEPQHF
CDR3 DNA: TGCGCCAGCAGCTTGGACGATCGTGCGGAGCCCCAGCATTTT

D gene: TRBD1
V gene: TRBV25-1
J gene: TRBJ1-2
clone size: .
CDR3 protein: CASSGWISGTGSMRGYTF
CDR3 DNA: TGTGCCAGCAGTGGTTGGATATCCGGGACAGGGTCGATGAGGGGCTACACCTTC

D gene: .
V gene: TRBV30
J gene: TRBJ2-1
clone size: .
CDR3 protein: CAWGVQGAEQFF
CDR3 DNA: TGTGCCTGGGGGGTCCAGGGTGCTGAGCAGTTCTTC

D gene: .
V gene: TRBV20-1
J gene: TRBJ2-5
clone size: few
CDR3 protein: CSARDATTQYF
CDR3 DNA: TGCAGTGCTAGAGATGCAACAACCCAGTACTTC

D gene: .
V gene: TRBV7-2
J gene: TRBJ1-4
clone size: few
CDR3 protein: CASSSLGGAGEKLFF
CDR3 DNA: TGTGCCAGCAGCTCACTGGGGGGGGCGGGTGAAAAACTGTTTTTT

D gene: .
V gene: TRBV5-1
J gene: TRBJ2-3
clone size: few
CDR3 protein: CASRGGGEIGTDTQYF
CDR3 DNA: TGCGCCAGCCGCGGAGGAGGGGAAATCGGCACAGATACGCAGTATTTT

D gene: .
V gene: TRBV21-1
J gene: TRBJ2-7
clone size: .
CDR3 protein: CASFMQGARNEQYF
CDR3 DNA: TGTGCCAGCTTCATGCAGGGGGCGAGAAACGAGCAGTACTTC

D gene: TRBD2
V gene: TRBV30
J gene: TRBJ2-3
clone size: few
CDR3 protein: CAWRVSGSADTQYF
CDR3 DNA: TGTGCCTGGAGGGTTAGCGGGAGTGCAGATACGCAGTATTTT

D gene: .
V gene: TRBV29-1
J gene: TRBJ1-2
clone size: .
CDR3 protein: CSVIRDTGPPNYGYTF
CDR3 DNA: TGCAGCGTAATCCGGGACACCGGACCTCCGAACTATGGCTACACCTTC

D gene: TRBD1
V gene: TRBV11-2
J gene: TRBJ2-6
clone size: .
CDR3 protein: CASSLTGAASGANVLTF
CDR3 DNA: TGTGCCAGCAGCTTGACAGGGGCGGCCTCTGGGGCCAACGTCCTGACTTTC

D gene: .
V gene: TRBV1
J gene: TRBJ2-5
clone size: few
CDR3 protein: CTSSLSELAGELETQYF
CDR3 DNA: TGCACCAGCAGCCTCTCCGAACTAGCGGGAGAGCTAGAGACCCAGTACTTC

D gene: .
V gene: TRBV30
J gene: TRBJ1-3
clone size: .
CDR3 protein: CAWSARLGNTIYF
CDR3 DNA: TGTGCCTGGAGTGCCCGACTGGGAAACACCATATATTTT

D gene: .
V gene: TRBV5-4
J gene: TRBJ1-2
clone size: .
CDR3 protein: CASSLVAGGGYGYTF
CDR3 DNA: TGTGCCAGCAGCTTGGTTGCGGGGGGAGGGTATGGCTACACCTTC

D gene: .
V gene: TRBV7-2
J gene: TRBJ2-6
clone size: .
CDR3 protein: CASSNPPGANVLTF
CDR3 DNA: TGTGCCAGCAGCAATCCTCCTGGGGCCAACGTCCTGACTTTC

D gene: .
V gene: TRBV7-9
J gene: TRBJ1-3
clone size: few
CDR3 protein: CASSLGQRLSSGNTIYF
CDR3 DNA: TGTGCCAGCAGCTTAGGACAGCGTCTAAGCTCTGGAAACACCATATATTTT

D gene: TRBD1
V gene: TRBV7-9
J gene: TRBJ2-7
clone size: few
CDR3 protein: CASSLGQGAGEQYF
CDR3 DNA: TGTGCCAGCAGCTTAGGGCAGGGGGCAGGGGAGCAGTACTTC

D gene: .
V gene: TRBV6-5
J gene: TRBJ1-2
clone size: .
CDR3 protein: CASSNSFGYTF
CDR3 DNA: TGTGCCAGCAGCAACAGCTTTGGCTACACCTTC

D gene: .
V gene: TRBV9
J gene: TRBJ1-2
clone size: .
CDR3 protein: CASSVGQNYGYTF
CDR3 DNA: TGTGCCAGCAGCGTAGGACAGAACTATGGCTACACCTTC

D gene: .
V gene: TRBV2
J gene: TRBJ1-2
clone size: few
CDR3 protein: CASSDKQWSGYTF
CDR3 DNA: TGTGCCAGCAGTGACAAACAATGGAGTGGCTACACCTTC

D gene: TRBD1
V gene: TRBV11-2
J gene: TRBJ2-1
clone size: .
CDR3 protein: CASSPRWTGRNNEQFF
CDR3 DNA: TGTGCCAGCAGCCCCCGGTGGACAGGTAGAAACAATGAGCAGTTCTTC

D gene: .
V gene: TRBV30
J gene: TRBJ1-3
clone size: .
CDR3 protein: CAWAGNSGNTIYF
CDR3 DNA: TGTGCCTGGGCAGGGAACTCTGGAAACACCATATATTTT

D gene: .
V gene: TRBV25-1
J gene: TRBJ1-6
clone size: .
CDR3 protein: CASSDRANSPLHF
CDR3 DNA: TGTGCCAGCAGTGACAGGGCCAATTCACCCCTCCACTTT

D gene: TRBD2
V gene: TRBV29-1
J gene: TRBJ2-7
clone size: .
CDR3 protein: CSVEDPAGSYEQYF
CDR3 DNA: TGCAGCGTTGAAGATCCAGCGGGGTCTTACGAGCAGTACTTC

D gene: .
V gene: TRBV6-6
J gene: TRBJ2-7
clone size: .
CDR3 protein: CASSSDVGEQYF
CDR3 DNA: TGTGCCAGCAGTAGCGACGTGGGCGAGCAGTACTTC

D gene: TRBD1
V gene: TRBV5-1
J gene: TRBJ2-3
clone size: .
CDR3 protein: CASSGQGTSDTQYF
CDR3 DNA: TGCGCCAGCAGCGGACAGGGGACCTCAGATACGCAGTATTTT